This is a list of T cell receptor beta chains from one sample in a study of CXCR3-negative and CXCR3-positive naive CD8 T cells. TCRdb reworked the 5' RACE reads into one entry per CDR3 protein, no DNA. The table lists around 88,000 distinct CDR3 sequences. Source material: naive CXCR3+ CD8+ T cells from blood. These receptors all come from a human donor in good health. Some clones in this sample may be carry-over from other donors' samples. Both conserved end residues are part of each CDR3.

CDR3	V	J
CASSFSGGAWNEKLFF	TRBV7-9	TRBJ1-4
CASSYSERILYEQYF	TRBV6-2/TRBV6-3	TRBJ2-7
CASSQGGGQQETQYF	TRBV3-1	TRBJ2-5
CASSQVWDPSYNEQFF	TRBV14	TRBJ2-1
CASSYSALAGNTGELFF	TRBV6-6	TRBJ2-2
CSARGGTFYEQYF	TRBV20-1	TRBJ2-7
CASSLPHRSSYEQYF	TRBV7-2	TRBJ2-7
CASSESRGLHF	TRBV25-1	TRBJ1-6
CASSPAFSTDTQYF	TRBV28	TRBJ2-3
CTSSPWDSAYEQYF	TRBV7-9	TRBJ2-7
CASSERETSGAPTGELFF	TRBV2	TRBJ2-2
CASSLTRQDTTGELFF	TRBV3-1	TRBJ2-2
CSARSGAGAPPDTQYF	TRBV20-1	TRBJ2-3
CASSISSRAGEGNSPLHF	TRBV25-1	TRBJ1-6
CASGEDGYSNQPQHF	TRBV2	TRBJ1-5
CASSLEVGGAYEQYF	TRBV5-1	TRBJ2-7
CASSVSLAPSTDTQYF	TRBV7-2	TRBJ2-3
CSSVSRSSETQYF	TRBV20-1	TRBJ2-5
CASSFRGPNEKLFF	TRBV7-8	TRBJ1-4
CASSLFRGLESKVFF	TRBV28	TRBJ1-4
CASSVGGTGTEYEQYF	TRBV9	TRBJ2-7
CASSQDVSGESDTQYF	TRBV4-2	TRBJ2-3
CASSLVGSGGTDTQYF	TRBV5-6	TRBJ2-3
CASSTRDFISYEQYF	TRBV28	TRBJ2-7
CASSLEAVEEQFF	TRBV28	TRBJ2-1
CASSLGGVQAFF	TRBV19	TRBJ1-1
CSASAGTVQETQYF	TRBV20-1	TRBJ2-5
CASGYNRDTRAQETQYF	TRBV12-3/TRBV12-4	TRBJ2-5
CASSRPTSGSQDEQFF	TRBV5-1	TRBJ2-1
CASSGSQGSDEQYF	TRBV11-3	TRBJ2-7
CASSLELNTDTQYF	TRBV5-1	TRBJ2-3
CASSLFANPNEQFF	TRBV5-1	TRBJ2-1
CSVDTGVGNQPQHF	TRBV29-1	TRBJ1-5
CASSKAPPRLQGKAYEQYF	TRBV21-1	TRBJ2-7
CSARRRRVVYQETQYF	TRBV20-1	TRBJ2-5
CASSQAVTRRTQETQYF	TRBV14	TRBJ2-5
CSALLAGGNEQFF	TRBV29-1	TRBJ2-1
CSARAPGRETGELFF	TRBV20-1	TRBJ2-2
CASSQAETYEQFF	TRBV4-1	TRBJ2-1
CSARDLSGTGDSGNTIYF	TRBV20-1	TRBJ1-3
CAISAAGGQPQHF	TRBV10-3	TRBJ1-5
CSVESSRANTGELFF	TRBV29-1	TRBJ2-2
CASSPPGAEAFF	TRBV27	TRBJ1-1
CASSSPFHTGEDQPQHF	TRBV28	TRBJ1-5
CASSYRSPSSYNEQFF	TRBV6-5	TRBJ2-1
CASSLSREGRYEQYF	TRBV28	TRBJ2-7
CASSLDRGMSSYNEQFF	TRBV11-2	TRBJ2-1
CASRQGYRGNEKLFF	TRBV5-1	TRBJ1-4
CASSLFGVSVRYEQYF	TRBV28	TRBJ2-7
CASRLTASSTDTQYF	TRBV27	TRBJ2-3
CASSLGEGPPTGEQYF	TRBV28	TRBJ2-7
CASSSGANVLTF	TRBV27	TRBJ2-6
CASSQQRRTTDTQYF	TRBV4-1	TRBJ2-3
CASSLDTVRVEQYF	TRBV5-5	TRBJ2-7
CASSAEQGVNTEAFF	TRBV5-1	TRBJ1-1
CASSQDFAMGYGYTF	TRBV4-3	TRBJ1-2
CASRRGAQETQYF	TRBV12-3/TRBV12-4	TRBJ2-5
CASSQGTSVRGQNEKLFF	TRBV4-1	TRBJ1-4
CASSTDSWEQYF	TRBV11-2	TRBJ2-7